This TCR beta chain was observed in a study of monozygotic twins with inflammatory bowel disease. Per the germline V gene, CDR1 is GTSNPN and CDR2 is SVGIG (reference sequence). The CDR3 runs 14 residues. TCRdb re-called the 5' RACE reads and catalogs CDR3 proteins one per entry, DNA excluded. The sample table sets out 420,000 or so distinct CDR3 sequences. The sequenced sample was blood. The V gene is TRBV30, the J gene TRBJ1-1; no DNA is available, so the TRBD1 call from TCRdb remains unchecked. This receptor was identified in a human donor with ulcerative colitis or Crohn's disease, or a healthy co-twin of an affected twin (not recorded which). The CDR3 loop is CAWSWGGGRTEAFF. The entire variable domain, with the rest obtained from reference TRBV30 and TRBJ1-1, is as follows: SQTIHQWPATLVQPVGSPLSLECTVEGTSNPNLYWYRQAAGRGLQLLFYSVGIGQISSEVPQNLSASRPQDRQFILSSKKLLLSDSGFYLCAWSWGGGRTEAFFGQGTRLTVV.